This note documents a single T cell receptor (beta chain) sequence. As originally analysed: Reference gene primer amplification in the assay estimated nucleated cell counts. Measured with immunoSEQ multiplex PCR; TCRdb has only the in-frame clones, and not every one. The V and J calls and clone size come from that table; D and trimming were worked out from the DNA. The sample carries about 170,000 clones, around nine tenths recorded once. CDR3 length equals 14 residues. V lost 4 bases, J lost 7 bases, and 3 bases stayed unmatched. Per germline, CDR1 SNHLY and CDR2 FYNNEI. The data are from a study of blood T cell repertoires in COVID-19. Study-wide background: The United States, Italy and Spain were the sources of the acute and convalescent COVID-19 samples. From T cells, B-cell-depleted T cells, or PBMCs came the material, which was cDNA or gDNA.

This TCR was recovered from a man aged 65-85 years with acute or convalescent COVID-19. The gene calls are TRBV2 and TRBJ1-5; 11 nucleotides match TRBD1. Sequenced: peripheral blood. The CDR3 protein is CASSVGTGGQPQHF. The CDR3 DNA follows: TGTGCCAGCAGTGTTGGGACAGGGGGACAGCCCCAGCATTTT.